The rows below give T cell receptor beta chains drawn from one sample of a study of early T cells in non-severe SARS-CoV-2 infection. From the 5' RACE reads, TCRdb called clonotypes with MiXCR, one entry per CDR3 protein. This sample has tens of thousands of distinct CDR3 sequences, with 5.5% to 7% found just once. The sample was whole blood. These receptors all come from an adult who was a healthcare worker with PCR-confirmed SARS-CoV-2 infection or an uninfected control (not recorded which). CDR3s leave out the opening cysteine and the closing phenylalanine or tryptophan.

ASSPTQGARQPQH	TRBJ1-5	TRBV19
SARTSSSYEQY	TRBJ2-7	TRBV20-1
ASRKPGSGSDWDEQY	TRBJ2-7	TRBV4-1
ASSVQGGAYNEQF	TRBJ2-1	TRBV5-1
ASTQDPAGNQPQH	TRBJ1-5	TRBV19
ASSQEIRIGNEQF	TRBJ2-1	TRBV14
ASSVGSEGVGDTQY	TRBJ2-3	TRBV9
ATQQFMGTQY	TRBJ2-5	TRBV28
ASSQGTGNYGYT	TRBJ1-2	TRBV3-1
ASSSQGNTEAF	TRBJ1-1	TRBV11-3
ASSQALPMRTDTQY	TRBJ2-3	TRBV6-6
SAGQGAYEQY	TRBJ2-7	TRBV29-1
SVVGGSSYNEQF	TRBJ2-1	TRBV29-1
ASSFSRANEQF	TRBJ2-1	TRBV12-3/TRBV12-4
SVEERLSTDTQY	TRBJ2-3	TRBV29-1
ASSLGYEQY	TRBJ2-7	TRBV27
ASSYVQSVTNTGELF	TRBJ2-2	TRBV7-6
ASSYSGGNTIY	TRBJ1-3	TRBV6-6
ASSQDIQNYGYT	TRBJ1-2	TRBV4-1
ASSLDRAASSYNEQF	TRBJ2-1	TRBV2
ASSDGGVSETQY	TRBJ2-5	TRBV10-1
ASSQDLRGLGEDEQF	TRBJ2-1	TRBV4-1
ASSFTGGAGKNTDNEQF	TRBJ2-1	TRBV19
ASSRDSTVGEQY	TRBJ2-7	TRBV4-1
ASSLGRGDNSPLH	TRBJ1-6	TRBV5-4
ASSPQTGKSGEAF	TRBJ1-1	TRBV12-3/TRBV12-4
ASSASGTYEQY	TRBJ2-7	TRBV28
AWKLAGGIDTQY	TRBJ2-3	TRBV30
ASSTYLAPGSMNTEAF	TRBJ1-1	TRBV19
SVDPNGVQETQY	TRBJ2-5	TRBV29-1
ASSIPTAANYGYT	TRBJ1-2	TRBV19
SAESDRTAYEQY	TRBJ2-7	TRBV20-1
SARGLAGGNEQF	TRBJ2-1	TRBV20-1
SVQAGTGAYEQY	TRBJ2-7	TRBV29-1
ASSLGQLAPYNSPLH	TRBJ1-6	TRBV28
ASSTDRRGGYT	TRBJ1-2	TRBV2
ASSPLGADTQY	TRBJ2-3	TRBV9
AWSLLRDEQF	TRBJ2-1	TRBV30
ASSTGDRDVQETQY	TRBJ2-5	TRBV28
ASSNLRPSLNTEAF	TRBJ1-1	TRBV7-9
ARRVAGCNTGELF	TRBJ2-2	TRBV5-3
AISENRVEAF	TRBJ1-1	TRBV10-3
SVGETSGTTDEQF	TRBJ2-1	TRBV29-1
ASRLQGEAEAF	TRBJ1-1	TRBV12-3/TRBV12-4
ASSQAIGGDYGYT	TRBJ1-2	TRBV3-1
ASSFNLLARFHYEQY	TRBJ2-7	TRBV28